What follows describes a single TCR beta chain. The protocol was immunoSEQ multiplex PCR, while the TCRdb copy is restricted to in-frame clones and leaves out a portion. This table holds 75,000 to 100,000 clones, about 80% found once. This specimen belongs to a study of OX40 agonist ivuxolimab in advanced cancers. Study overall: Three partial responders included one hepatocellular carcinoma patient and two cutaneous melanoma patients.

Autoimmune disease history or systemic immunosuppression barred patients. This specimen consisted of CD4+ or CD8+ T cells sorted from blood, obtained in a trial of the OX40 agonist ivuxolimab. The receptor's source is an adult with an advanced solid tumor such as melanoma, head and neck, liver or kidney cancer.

CDR3 region: CASSLGTSFYNEQFF. In DNA, the CDR3 is TGTGCCAGCAGCTTGGGGACTAGCTTCTACAATGAGCAGTTCTTC. This rearrangement joins TRBV7-8 to TRBJ2-1; 9 nucleotides align to TRBD2. CDR1 and CDR2 from the germline V gene are SGHVS and FQNEAQ. V trimming: 3 bases; J trimming: 3 bases; junction bases outside the gene matches: 3. The CDR3 contains 15 residues.